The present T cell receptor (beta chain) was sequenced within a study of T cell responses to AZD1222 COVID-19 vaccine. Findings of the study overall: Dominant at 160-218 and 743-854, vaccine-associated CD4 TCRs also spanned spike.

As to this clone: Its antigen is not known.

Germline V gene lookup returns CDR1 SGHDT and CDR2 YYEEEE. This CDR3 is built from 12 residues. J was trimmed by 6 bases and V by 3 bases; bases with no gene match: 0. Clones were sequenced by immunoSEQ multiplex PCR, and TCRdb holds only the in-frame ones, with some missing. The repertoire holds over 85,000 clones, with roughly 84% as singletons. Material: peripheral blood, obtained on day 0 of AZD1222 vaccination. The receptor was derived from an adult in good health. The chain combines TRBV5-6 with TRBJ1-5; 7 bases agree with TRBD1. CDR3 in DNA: TGTGCCAGCAGCTACAGGGGTCAGCCCCAGCATTTT. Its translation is CASSYRGQPQHF. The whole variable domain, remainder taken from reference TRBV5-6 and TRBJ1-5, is DAGVTQSPTHLIKTRGQQVTLRCSPKSGHDTVSWYQQALGQGPQFIFQYYEEEERQRGNFPDRFSGHQFPNYSSELNVNALLLGDSALYLCASSYRGQPQHFGDGTRLSIL.